This TCR beta chain was profiled in a study of identifying expanded T cells in peripheral blood. Note on this clone: Its antigen is undetermined.

Data came from immunoSEQ multiplex PCR; TCRdb stores just in-frame clones and leaves some out. Of about 100,000 clones in the sample, 80% to 90% were seen once. Germline V gives CDR1 SGHTA, CDR2 FQGTGA. The CDR3 length is 14 residues. V was trimmed by 3 bases and J by 3 bases, leaving 10 bases between them. No infections or other immune events were documented during collection. Study findings and constraints: Technical replicates showed approximately 1.2 changed clones; about 2 weeks roughly 18; four weeks 19. Variance in clone template counts between approximately 2-week samples significantly increased with total template count across all healthy donors.

Sequenced material: blood. The TCR comes from a person aged 18-70 years in good health. V and J are TRBV7-3 and TRBJ2-3, with a tentative D call TRBD2 (6 bases). The CDR3 coding sequence is TGTGCCAGCAGCTTGAGCGGGTTTACAGATACGCAGTATTTT. Translation: CASSLSGFTDTQYF.